The 17 T cell receptor beta chains presented below share a single source sample, sequenced in a study of cytomegalovirus exposure and HLA in healthy donors. In the PCR, 60 Vbeta and 13 Jbeta primers were used. Assay: immunoSEQ multiplex PCR; the TCRdb copy retains only in-frame clones and omits some. Of fewer than 250,000 clones in the sample, approximately 86% were seen once. Sequencing used PBMCs. Source of these receptors: a boy between 2 and 15 years old in good health and CMV-seronegative.

This sequence joins TRBV6-5 and TRBJ1-3; no clear D gene. The V end was cut by 1 base, the J end by 3 bases, with 4 bases between. The CDR3 runs 13 residues. The germline V gene encodes CDR1 MNHEY and CDR2 SVGAGI. CDR3 sequence: CASSYYGGNTIYF. The CDR3 nucleotides read TGTGCCAGCAGTTACTACGGTGGAAACACCATATATTTT.

This chain uses TRBV28 with TRBJ2-3; 9 bases are a match to TRBD1. CDR3 length equals 16 residues. V dropped 4 bases and J dropped 2; count of bases not matched to a gene: 7. The V gene's germline CDR1 is MDHEN and CDR2 SYDVKM. The CDR3 sequence is CASSSRTGANTDTQYF. The CDR3 bases are TGTGCCAGCAGTTCAAGGACAGGGGCGAACACAGATACGCAGTATTTT.

With regard to this clone: Other DNA variants within this sample encode the same CDR3. The chain combines TRBV6-6 with TRBJ2-3; D gene unclear. Germline V lookup: CDR1 MNHNY, CDR2 SVGAGI (reference sequence). Trimming removed 6 bases from V and 4 bases from J, with 5 bases in between. The CDR3 covers 11 residues. In DNA form, the CDR3 reads TGTGCCAGCAGCTCAGCAGATACGCAGTATTTT. Residues: CASSSADTQYF.

The chain links TRBV27 to TRBJ2-3; 7 nucleotides match TRBD2. The CDR3 has 15 amino acids. The trim removed 5 bases at V and 4 bases at J, leaving 9 bases unmatched. The germline V gene encodes CDR1 MNHEY and CDR2 SMNVEV (reference sequence). The CDR3 loop reads CASSPPLAIADTQYF. The CDR3, as DNA: TGTGCCAGCAGTCCCCCACTAGCGATCGCAGATACGCAGTATTTT.

J is TRBJ2-3 and V is TRBV27; the D gene is possibly TRBD2 (6 bases). The CDR3 runs 17 residues. Trimming cost V 6 bases and J 0 bases, with 19 bases left between them. In germline, CDR1 is MNHEY, CDR2 SMNVEV (reference sequence). Written as DNA, the CDR3 is TGTGCCAGCAGCATAGCGGCACAGAGCTCTAGCACAGATACGCAGTATTTT. It specifies CASSIAAQSSSTDTQYF.

This clone was picked up one time. This sequence joins TRBV19 and TRBJ1-5; possibly TRBD1 for D (6 bases). The V gene's germline CDR1 is LNHDA and CDR2 SQIVND (reference sequence). Trimming took 4 bases from V and 5 from J, leaving 12 bases between them. This CDR3 spans 14 amino acids. This CDR3 is CASSKTGRDQPQHF. CDR3 DNA: TGTGCCAGTAGTAAAACAGGGAGGGATCAGCCCCAGCATTTT.

The chain has TRBV28 and TRBJ2-7; no clear D gene. V lost 6 bases and J 2 bases, leaving 11 bases between the germline ends. This CDR3 spans 13 amino acids. Germline lookup yields CDR1 MDHEN and CDR2 SYDVKM. CDR3 sequence: CASREYSTYEQYF. In DNA, the CDR3 is TGTGCCAGCAGAGAGTACAGTACCTACGAGCAGTACTTC.

V gene TRBV7-9 combines with J gene TRBJ2-5; a possible D gene is TRBD2 (6 bases). V was pared by 5 bases and J by 9 bases, with 13 bases between. There are 12 residues in the CDR3. Germline V gives CDR1 SEHNR, CDR2 FQNEAQ (reference sequence). CDR3 in amino acids: CASSGGFLAQYF. In nucleotides, the CDR3 is TGTGCCAGCAGCGGGGGGTTCCTGGCCCAGTACTTC.

The chain carries TRBV13 and TRBJ2-3; 7 bases are a match to TRBD2. CDR1 PRHDT and CDR2 FYEKMQ come from the germline V gene (reference sequence). V was clipped by 5 bases and J by 3 bases; unmatched bases: 11. This CDR3 contains 16 residues. For the CDR3, the DNA is TGTGCCAGCAGCCTCCGGTTAGCGGGCTTGACAGATACGCAGTATTTT. It yields the protein CASSLRLAGLTDTQYF.

The chain employs TRBV14 and TRBJ1-1; no firm D call. Germline assignment: CDR1 SGHDN and CDR2 FVKESK. The CDR3 length is 18 residues. V was trimmed by 0 bases and J by 3 bases, leaving 20 bases between them. CDR3 amino acids: CASSQDHPGGLGHTEAFF. CDR3 sequence (DNA): TGTGCCAGCAGCCAAGATCATCCAGGCGGGTTGGGTCACACTGAAGCTTTCTTT.

The chain employs TRBV10-1 and TRBJ1-5; D is unclear. CDR3 length: 13 amino acids. Deletions cut 4 bases from V and 2 bases from J, with 6 bases between. CDR1 is WNHNN and CDR2 is SYGVQD in the germline V gene (reference sequence). The CDR3 DNA sequence: TGCGCCAGCAGTGGGTCCGGCAATCAGCCCCAGCATTTT. Amino acids: CASSGSGNQPQHF.

The chain uses TRBV5-1 and TRBJ2-7; tentative D call: TRBD2 (5 bases). The CDR3 length is 18 residues. Trimming cost V 5 bases and J 0 bases, with 24 bases left between them. Germline V lookup: CDR1 SGHRS, CDR2 YFSETQ. The DNA of the CDR3 is TGCGCCAGCAGTAACCTCGTGGGTCGAGGGCTGTCCTCCTACGAGCAGTACTTC. This codes for CASSNLVGRGLSSYEQYF.

The chain recombines TRBV11-2 with TRBJ1-1; D unresolved. This CDR3 region has 13 residues. The V end was cut by 0 bases, the J end by 5 bases, with 7 bases between. Germline assignment: CDR1 SGHAT and CDR2 FQNNGV. The DNA of the CDR3 is TGTGCCAGCAGCTTAGACCCCCTAACTGAAGCTTTCTTT. This translates into CASSLDPLTEAFF.

The chain employs TRBV29-1 and TRBJ2-1; a weak D match, TRBD2 (6 bases). V lost 7 bases to trimming and J lost 0 bases, with 13 bases between them. Germline lookup yields CDR1 SQVTM and CDR2 ANQGSEA. The CDR3 covers 14 residues. CDR3 region: CSGGPGVSYNEQFF. CDR3 nucleotide sequence: TGCAGCGGCGGACCGGGGGTCTCCTACAATGAGCAGTTCTTC.

CDR3 sequence: CASSPKTGSLETQYF. The CDR3 region has the DNA TGTGCCAGCAGCCCAAAGACAGGGAGCTTGGAGACCCAGTACTTC. The J gene is TRBJ2-5, the V gene TRBV27, with 7 nucleotides matching TRBD1. The V and J ends lost 6 bases and 5 bases, in that order; junction bases with no gene match: 12. Germline CDR1 is MNHEY and CDR2 is SMNVEV (reference sequence). CDR3 length: 15 amino acids.

This clone is a singleton in its sample. The gene calls are TRBV5-1 and TRBJ2-2; 10 bases are shared with TRBD2. CDR1 is SGHRS, CDR2 YFSETQ, per germline. The ends lost 2 bases at V and 2 bases at J; junction bases unmatched: 9. This CDR3 has 18 residues. In nucleotides, the CDR3 is TGCGCCAGCAGCTTTTTCGCTAGCGGGGGTATAAACACCGGGGAGCTGTTTTTT. This codes for CASSFFASGGINTGELFF.

This rearrangement joins TRBV6-6 to TRBJ1-5, with TRBD1 as a possible D gene (5 bases). Germline V lookup: CDR1 MNHNY, CDR2 SVGAGI (reference sequence). The CDR3 is made up of 15 amino acids. Trimming removed 2 bases at V and 5 bases at J, with 13 bases between. This CDR3 is CASSYVVQGYQPQHF. DNA of the CDR3: TGTGCCAGCAGTTACGTGGTTCAGGGTTATCAGCCCCAGCATTTT.